This T cell receptor (beta chain) was sequenced in a study of OX40 agonist ivuxolimab in advanced cancers. Regarding this clone: Its target is not known. The sample contains more than one DNA sequence encoding this CDR3.

Only in-frame clones appear in the TCRdb table, and some are missing; sequencing was by immunoSEQ multiplex PCR. This repertoire shows 70,000 or so clones, 85% found once; its top ten account for roughly a sixth. Baseline was the first blood sampling point, followed by cycle 4 day 1 and cycle 7 day 1. Trimming cost V 4 bases and J 0 bases, with 10 bases left between them. CDR1 is MNHNS, CDR2 SASEGT, per germline. The CDR3 runs to 15 residues. Overall study results and limits: Which antigen the expanded peripheral T cells recognized is unknown.

This clonotype was obtained from an adult with an advanced solid tumor such as melanoma, head and neck, liver or kidney cancer. The input for sequencing was CD4+ or CD8+ T cells sorted from blood, taken in a trial of the OX40 agonist ivuxolimab. The chain couples TRBV6-1 to TRBJ1-5, with D hard to call. CDR3 in amino acids: CASSGGTDSNQPQHF. The CDR3 DNA follows: TGTGCCAGCAGTGGCGGAACAGATAGCAATCAGCCCCAGCATTTT.